This T cell receptor (beta chain) was profiled in a study of neurological immune-mediated disorders. Points on this clonotype: What it recognizes is unknown.

V lost 0 bases, J lost 0 bases, and 5 bases stayed unmatched. Germline V CDR1 and CDR2: LNHNV, YYDKDF (reference sequence). The CDR3 has 18 amino acids. For the unsorted libraries, 2 million PBMCs stored at -80 C served as input. From the 5' RACE reads, TCRdb called clonotypes with MiXCR, one entry per CDR3 protein. The repertoire holds roughly 70,000 distinct CDR3 sequences, with roughly 4.9% as singletons. Findings of the study overall: HTLV-1-associated myelopathy had the most TCR clonal expansion, whereas multiple sclerosis had the least (lower than in healthy controls).

This rearrangement joins TRBV15 to TRBJ2-1; 10 positions match TRBD2. The sequenced sample was PBMCs. This clonotype originated in a woman between 65 and 79 years old with multiple sclerosis. Here the CDR3 reads CATSRDEASGSSYNEQFF. Here the CDR3 DNA reads TGTGCCACCAGCAGAGATGAGGCTAGCGGGAGCTCCTACAATGAGCAGTTCTTC.